Sequencing of this TCR beta chain was carried out in a study of blood T cell repertoires in COVID-19. Turning to the study itself: The United States, Italy and Spain were the sources of the acute and convalescent COVID-19 samples. Sources were T cells, B-cell-depleted T cells, or PBMCs; the material itself was cDNA or gDNA.

CDR3 length: 15 residues. V was clipped by 4 bases and J by 2 bases, with 11 bases between them. Germline CDR1 and CDR2: LNHDA and SQIVND (reference sequence). In the source study's methods: Estimation of nucleated cell counts was performed using reference gene primer amplification. Profiling relied on immunoSEQ multiplex PCR, and the TCRdb table lists in-frame clones only, not all of them. D and trimming come from the DNA, and the V and J calls and clone size come from that table. The sample contains nearly 80,000 clones, roughly four fifths of which appear only once. This sequence was found in a woman aged 70-85 years with acute or convalescent COVID-19. The V call is TRBV19, the J call TRBJ2-2; D might be TRBD1 (6 bases). The sequenced sample was peripheral blood. The CDR3 is CASSTQGSNTGELFF. The CDR3 region has the DNA TGTGCCAGTAGTACACAGGGATCCAACACCGGGGAGCTGTTTTTT.